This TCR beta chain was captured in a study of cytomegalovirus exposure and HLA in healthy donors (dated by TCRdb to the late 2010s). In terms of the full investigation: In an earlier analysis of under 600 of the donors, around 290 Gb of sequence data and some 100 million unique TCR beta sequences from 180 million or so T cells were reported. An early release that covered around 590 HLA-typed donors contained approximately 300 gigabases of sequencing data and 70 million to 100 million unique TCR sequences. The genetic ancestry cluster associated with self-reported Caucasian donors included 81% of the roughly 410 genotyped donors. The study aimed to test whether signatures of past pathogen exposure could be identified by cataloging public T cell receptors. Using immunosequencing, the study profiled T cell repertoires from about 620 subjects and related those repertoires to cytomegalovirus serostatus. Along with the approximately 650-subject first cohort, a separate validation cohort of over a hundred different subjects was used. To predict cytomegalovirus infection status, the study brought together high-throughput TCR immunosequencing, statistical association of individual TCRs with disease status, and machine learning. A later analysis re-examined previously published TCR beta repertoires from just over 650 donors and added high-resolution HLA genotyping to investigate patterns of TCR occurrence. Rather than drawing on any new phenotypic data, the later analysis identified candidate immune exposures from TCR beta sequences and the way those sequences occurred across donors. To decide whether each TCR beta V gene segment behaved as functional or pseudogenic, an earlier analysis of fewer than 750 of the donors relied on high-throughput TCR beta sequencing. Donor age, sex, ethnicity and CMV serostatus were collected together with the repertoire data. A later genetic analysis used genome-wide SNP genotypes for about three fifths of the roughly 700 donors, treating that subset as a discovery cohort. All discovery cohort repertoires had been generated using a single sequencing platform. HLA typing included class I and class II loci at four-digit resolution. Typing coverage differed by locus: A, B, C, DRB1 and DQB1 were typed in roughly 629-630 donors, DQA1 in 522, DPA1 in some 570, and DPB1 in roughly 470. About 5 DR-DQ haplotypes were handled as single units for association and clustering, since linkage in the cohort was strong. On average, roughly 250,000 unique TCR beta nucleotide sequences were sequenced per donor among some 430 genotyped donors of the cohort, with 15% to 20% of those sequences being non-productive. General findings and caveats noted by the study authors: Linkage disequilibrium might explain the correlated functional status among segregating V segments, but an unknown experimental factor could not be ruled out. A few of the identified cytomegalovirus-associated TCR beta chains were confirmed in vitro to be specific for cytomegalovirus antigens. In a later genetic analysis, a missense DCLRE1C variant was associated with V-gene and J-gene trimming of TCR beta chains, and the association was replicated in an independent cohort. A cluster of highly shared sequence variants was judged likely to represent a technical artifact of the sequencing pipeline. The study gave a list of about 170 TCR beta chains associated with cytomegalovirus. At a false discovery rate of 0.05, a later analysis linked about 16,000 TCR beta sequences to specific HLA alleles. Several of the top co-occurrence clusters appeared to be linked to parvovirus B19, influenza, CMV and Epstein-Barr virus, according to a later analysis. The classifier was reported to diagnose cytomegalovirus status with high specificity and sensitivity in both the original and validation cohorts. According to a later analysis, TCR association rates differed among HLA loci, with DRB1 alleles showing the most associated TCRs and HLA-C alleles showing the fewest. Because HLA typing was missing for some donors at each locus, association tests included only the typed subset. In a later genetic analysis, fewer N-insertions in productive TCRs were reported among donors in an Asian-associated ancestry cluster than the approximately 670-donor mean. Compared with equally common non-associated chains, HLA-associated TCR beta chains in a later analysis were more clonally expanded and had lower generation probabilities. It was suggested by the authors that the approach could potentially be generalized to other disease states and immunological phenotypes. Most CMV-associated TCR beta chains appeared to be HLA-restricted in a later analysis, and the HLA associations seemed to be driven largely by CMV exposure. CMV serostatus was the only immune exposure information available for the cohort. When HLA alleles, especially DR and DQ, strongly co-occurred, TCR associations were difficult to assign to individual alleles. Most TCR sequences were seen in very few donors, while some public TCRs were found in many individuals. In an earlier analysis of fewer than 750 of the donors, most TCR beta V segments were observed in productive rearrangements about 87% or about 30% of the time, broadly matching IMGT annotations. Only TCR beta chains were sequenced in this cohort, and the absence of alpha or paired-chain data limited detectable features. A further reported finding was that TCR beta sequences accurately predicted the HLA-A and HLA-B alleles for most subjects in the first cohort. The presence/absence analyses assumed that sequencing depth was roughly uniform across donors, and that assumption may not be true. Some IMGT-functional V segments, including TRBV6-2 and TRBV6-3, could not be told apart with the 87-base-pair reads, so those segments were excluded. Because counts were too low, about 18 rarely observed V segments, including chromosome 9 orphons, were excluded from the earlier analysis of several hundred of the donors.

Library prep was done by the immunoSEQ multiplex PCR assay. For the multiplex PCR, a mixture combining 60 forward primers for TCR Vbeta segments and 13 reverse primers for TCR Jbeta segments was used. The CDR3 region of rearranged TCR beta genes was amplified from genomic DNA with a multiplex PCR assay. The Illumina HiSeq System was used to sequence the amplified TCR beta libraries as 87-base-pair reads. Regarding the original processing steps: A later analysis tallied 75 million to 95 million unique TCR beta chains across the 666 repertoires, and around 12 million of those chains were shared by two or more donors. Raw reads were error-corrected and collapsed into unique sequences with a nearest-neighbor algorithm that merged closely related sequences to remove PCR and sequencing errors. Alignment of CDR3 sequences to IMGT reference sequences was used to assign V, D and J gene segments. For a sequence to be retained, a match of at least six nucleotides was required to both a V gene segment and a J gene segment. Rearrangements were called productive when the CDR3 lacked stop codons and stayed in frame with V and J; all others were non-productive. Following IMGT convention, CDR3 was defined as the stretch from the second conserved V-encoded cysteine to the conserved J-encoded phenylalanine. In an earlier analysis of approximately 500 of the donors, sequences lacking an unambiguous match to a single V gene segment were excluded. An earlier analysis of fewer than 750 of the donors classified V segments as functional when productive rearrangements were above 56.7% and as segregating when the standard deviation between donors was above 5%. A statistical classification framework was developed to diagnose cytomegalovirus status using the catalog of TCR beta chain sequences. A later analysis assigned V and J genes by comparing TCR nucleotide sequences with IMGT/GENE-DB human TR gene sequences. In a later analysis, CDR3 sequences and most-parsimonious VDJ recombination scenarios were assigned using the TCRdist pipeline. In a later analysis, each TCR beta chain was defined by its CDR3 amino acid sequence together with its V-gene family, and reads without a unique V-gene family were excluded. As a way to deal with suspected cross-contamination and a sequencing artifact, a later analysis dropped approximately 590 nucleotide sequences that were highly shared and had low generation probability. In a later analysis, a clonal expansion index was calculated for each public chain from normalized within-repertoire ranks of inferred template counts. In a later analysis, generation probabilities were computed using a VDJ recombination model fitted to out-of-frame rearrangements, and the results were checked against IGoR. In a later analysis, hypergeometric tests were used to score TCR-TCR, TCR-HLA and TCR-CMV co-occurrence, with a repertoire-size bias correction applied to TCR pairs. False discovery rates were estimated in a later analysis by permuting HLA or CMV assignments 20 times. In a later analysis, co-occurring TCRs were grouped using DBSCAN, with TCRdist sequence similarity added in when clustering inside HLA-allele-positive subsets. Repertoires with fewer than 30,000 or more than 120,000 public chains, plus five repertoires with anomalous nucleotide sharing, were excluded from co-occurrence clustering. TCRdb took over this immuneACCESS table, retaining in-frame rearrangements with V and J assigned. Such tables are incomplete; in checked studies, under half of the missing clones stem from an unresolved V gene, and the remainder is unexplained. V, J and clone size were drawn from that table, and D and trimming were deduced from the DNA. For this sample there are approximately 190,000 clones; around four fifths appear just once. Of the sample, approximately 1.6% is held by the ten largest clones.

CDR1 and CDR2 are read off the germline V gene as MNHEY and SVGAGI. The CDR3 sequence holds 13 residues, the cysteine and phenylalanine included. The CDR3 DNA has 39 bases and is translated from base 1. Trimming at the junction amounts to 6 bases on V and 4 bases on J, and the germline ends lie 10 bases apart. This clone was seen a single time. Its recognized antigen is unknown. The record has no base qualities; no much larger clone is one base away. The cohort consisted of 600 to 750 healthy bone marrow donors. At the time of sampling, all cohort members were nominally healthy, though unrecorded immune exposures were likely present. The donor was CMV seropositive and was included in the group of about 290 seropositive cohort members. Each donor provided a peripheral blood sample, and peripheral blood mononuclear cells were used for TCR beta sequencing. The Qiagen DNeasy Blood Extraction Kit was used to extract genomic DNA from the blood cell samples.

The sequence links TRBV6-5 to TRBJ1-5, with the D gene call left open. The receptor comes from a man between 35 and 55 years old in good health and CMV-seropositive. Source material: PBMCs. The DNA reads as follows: TGTGCCAGCAGAATGACACCTAATCAGCCCCAGCATTTT. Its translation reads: CASRMTPNQPQHF.